Below, one T cell receptor beta chain is given with its context. The V and J ends lost 5 bases and 2 bases respectively, with 10 bases between them. CDR1 is MNHEY and CDR2 is SMNVEV in the germline V gene (reference sequence). The CDR3 contains 15 residues. The sample originates from a study of control samples from healthy donors and cancer patients. Libraries were prepared by immunoSEQ multiplex PCR; TCRdb keeps only in-frame clonotypes and omits some of them. This repertoire shows some 140,000 clones, around 92% found once; its top ten account for 6% to 9.5%. The sample was PBMCs. This clonotype was obtained from a man in his forties or fifties with head and neck cancer. This rearrangement joins TRBV27 to TRBJ2-6, with D maybe TRBD1 (6 bases). CDR3 protein: CASSLYRAGANVLTF. The CDR3 DNA follows: TGTGCCAGCAGTCTGTACAGGGCTGGGGCCAACGTCCTGACTTTC.